This TCR beta chain was recorded in a study of patients and donors after allogeneic stem cell transplantation. TCRdb reprocessed the RT-PCR reads via MiXCR and lists one record per CDR3 protein. The sample yields about 150,000 distinct CDR3 sequences, approximately 37% seen once. The CDR3 has 16 residues. Germline V gene lookup returns CDR1 DFQATT and CDR2 SNEGSKA (reference sequence). Trimming pared 1 base from V and 9 bases from J, leaving 19 bases between. This clonotype was obtained from a human donor who was either an allogeneic HSCT recipient or a stem cell or donor lymphocyte infusion donor (not recorded which). It is not recorded whose cells these are; they may come from a transplant donor. The material sequenced was blood, either unsorted or a sorted T cell fraction (not recorded which). V is TRBV20-1 and J is TRBJ1-6; D call uncertain. Here the CDR3 DNA reads TGCAGTGCTAGAGCTACGGGCCGAACGACGGGTTCACCCCTCCACTTT. Its translation is CSARATGRTTGSPLHF.